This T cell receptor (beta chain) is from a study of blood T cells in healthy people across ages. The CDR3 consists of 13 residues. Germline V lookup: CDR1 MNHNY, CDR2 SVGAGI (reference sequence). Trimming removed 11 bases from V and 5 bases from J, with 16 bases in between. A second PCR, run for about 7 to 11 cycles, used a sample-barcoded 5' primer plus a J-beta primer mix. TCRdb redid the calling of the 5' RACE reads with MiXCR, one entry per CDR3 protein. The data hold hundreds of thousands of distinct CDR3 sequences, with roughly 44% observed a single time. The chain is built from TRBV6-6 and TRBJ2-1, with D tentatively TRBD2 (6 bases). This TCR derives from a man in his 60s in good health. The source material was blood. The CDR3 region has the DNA TGTGCCGCCTACCGGGACTCGGACAATGAGCAGTTCTTC. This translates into CAAYRDSDNEQFF.